These 29 T cell receptor beta chains share one sample of origin, sequenced in a study of T cells in Graves' hyperthyroidism and ophthalmopathy (dated by TCRdb to the late 2010s). The receptor library was made with multiplex PCR. The sequencer listed for this sample is Illumina HiSeq 2000. Amplification of TCR beta CDR3 regions was carried out from RNA transcripts. For the first round of RT-PCR on the TCR CDR3, the HTBI primer set was used together with the Qiagen OneStep RT-PCR kit. Clones were called with MiXCR by TCRdb after fastp trimmed the public reads at Q25, and only in-frame beta chains were retained. Entries that share a CDR3 protein sequence are merged under the most common genes and DNA. The sample table shows under 650,000 distinct CDR3 sequences, and about a sixth are seen once. The top ten clones comprise 3.8% of the sample. The sequencing sample was made of blood. The receptors here all came from a woman between 25 and 40 years old with Graves' hyperthyroidism.

J is TRBJ2-1 and V is TRBV9, with a tentative D call TRBD1 (5 bases). There are 15 residues in the CDR3. The germline V and J ends were trimmed by 2 bases and 6 bases, with 15 bases remaining between them. The germline gives CDR1 SGDLS, CDR2 YYNGEE. The DNA for the CDR3 is TGTGCCAGCAGCGTCCAAGGGGCCGAGAGCAATGAGCAGTTCTTC. Amino acids: CASSVQGAESNEQFF.

This clonotype has a count of ten or more. This rearrangement joins TRBV28 to TRBJ1-5, with D perhaps matching TRBD1 (5 bases). With 11 bases removed from V and 3 bases from J, the gap between germline ends came to 11 bases. The CDR3 spans 12 residues. Germline loops: CDR1 MDHEN, CDR2 SYDVKM. The CDR3 nucleotides read TGTGCCTTCGGGGCCGTCAATCAGCCCCAGCATTTT. Its protein is CAFGAVNQPQHF.

At least ten counts were recorded for this clonotype. This rearrangement joins TRBV11-3 to TRBJ2-5; D is unresolved. V was cut by 6 bases and J by 2 bases, with 4 bases left in between. Germline CDR1 SGHNT, CDR2 YENEEA. CDR3 size: 11 residues. CDR3 DNA: TGTGCCAGCAGGCAACAAGAGACCCAGTACTTC. Translating it yields CASRQQETQYF.

The V and J genes are TRBV6-1 and TRBJ1-6; D gene ambiguous. There are 14 residues in the CDR3. V lost 6 bases to trimming and J lost 6 bases, with 12 bases between them. Looked up from germline, CDR1 is MNHNS and CDR2 is SASEGT. This CDR3 reads CASRPPNLNSPLHF. CDR3 in DNA: TGTGCCAGCAGGCCCCCAAACCTTAATTCACCCCTCCACTTT.

The chain carries TRBV4-1 and TRBJ1-6; D remains unclear. The V end was cut by 10 bases, the J end by 6 bases, with 16 bases between. Germline lookup yields CDR1 MGHRA and CDR2 YSYEKL. CDR3 length equals 14 residues. The CDR3 sequence: CANPNAGFNSPLHF. CDR3 DNA: TGCGCCAACCCTAACGCGGGATTTAATTCACCCCTCCACTTT.

This clonotype was seen more than once but under ten times. With a much larger clone just one base away, this may be a read error. CDR3 sequence reads: CVSSETGGAGGTEAFF. Written as DNA, the CDR3 is TGTGTCAGCAGTGAAACGGGGGGGGCCGGAGGCACTGAAGCTTTCTTT. The gene calls are TRBV2 and TRBJ1-1; D is perhaps TRBD1 (6 bases). The CDR3 totals 16 residues. From germline, CDR1 is SNHLY and CDR2 FYNNEI.

The sample holds a few counts of this clonotype. The chain couples TRBV28 to TRBJ1-1; 7 bases line up with TRBD1. Looked up from germline, CDR1 is MDHEN and CDR2 is SYDVKM. CDR3 length: 14 residues. V dropped 6 bases and J dropped 6; count of bases not matched to a gene: 10. The CDR3 DNA follows: TGTGCCAGCAGGACTAGGGGGCTGGGGGCTGAAGCTTTCTTT. Its translation: CASRTRGLGAEAFF.

This clonotype was counted at least ten times. The chain combines TRBV3-1 with TRBJ2-1, with D possibly TRBD2 on 5 matching bases. This CDR3 contains 17 residues. V dropped 0 bases and J dropped 0 bases, with 12 bases sitting between them. Germline V gene data show CDR1 as LGHDT and CDR2 as YNNKEL (reference sequence). The CDR3 coding sequence is TGTGCCAGCAGCCAAGATAGTTCTAGCCCCTCCTACAATGAGCAGTTCTTC. Its protein product is CASSQDSSSPSYNEQFF.

The V and J genes are TRBV11-2 and TRBJ2-1, with 15 positions matching TRBD2. V lost 2 bases and J lost 7; bases outside the gene matches: 3. This CDR3 comprises 16 residues. Germline-derived CDR1 and CDR2 are SGHAT and FQNNGV. CDR3 region: CASSLSGTSGRNEQFF. The CDR3 region has the DNA TGTGCCAGCAGCTTATCCGGGACTAGCGGGAGGAATGAGCAGTTCTTC.

This clonotype has a handful of counts. The chain joins TRBV4-1 to TRBJ1-5; tentatively, D is TRBD1 (6 bases). The CDR3 covers 17 residues. CDR1 MGHRA and CDR2 YSYEKL come from the germline V gene. Trimming removed 4 bases at V and 3 bases at J, with 19 bases between. The CDR3 here is CASSRVGTLNYNQPQHF. The CDR3 nucleotides read TGCGCCAGCAGCCGGGTCGGGACACTGAATTACAATCAGCCCCAGCATTTT.

The chain has TRBV4-3 and TRBJ2-7, with no clear D. Germline CDR1 reads LGHNA; CDR2 reads YSLEER. CDR3 length: 13 amino acids. Trimming removed 1 base at V and 6 bases at J, with 10 bases between. CDR3 amino acids: CASSQGKFGEQYF. CDR3 nucleotide sequence: TGCGCCAGCAGCCAAGGGAAATTCGGCGAGCAGTACTTC.

The table lists this clonotype with many counts. The chain carries TRBV5-1 and TRBJ1-5; D may be TRBD1 (6 bases). This CDR3 is 13 amino acids long. The germline V and J ends were trimmed by 0 bases and 9 bases, with 10 bases remaining between them. Germline CDR1 SGHRS, CDR2 YFSETQ. In DNA form, the CDR3 reads TGCGCCAGCAGCTTGGAAGGGGGACTGCCCCAGCATTTT. Translated: CASSLEGGLPQHF.

This clonotype showed up just a few times. A much larger clone is a single base away; this may be a read error. J is TRBJ2-1 and V is TRBV2, with D unresolved. The DNA end is more similar to TRBJ2-7, so the J call may be wrong. The CDR3 contains 15 residues. Germline V CDR1 and CDR2: SNHLY, FYNNEI. CDR3 protein: CATKRLSSSYNEQYF. DNA of the CDR3: TGTGCCACTAAAAGACTGTCAAGCTCCTACAATGAGCAGTACTTC.

This clonotype was observed at least ten times. The V call is TRBV18, the J call TRBJ2-7; no clear D gene. Trimming stripped 4 bases from V and 5 bases from J, with 12 bases between. This CDR3 has 13 residues. Germline values: CDR1 KGHSH, CDR2 LQKENI. CDR3 sequence: CASSLYPSNEQYF. DNA of the CDR3: TGTGCCAGCTCACTATACCCCAGCAACGAGCAGTACTTC.

This clonotype was found a few times. This chain links TRBV5-1 with TRBJ2-1, with D possibly TRBD2 on 6 matching bases. The germline V gene has CDR1 SGHRS and CDR2 YFSETQ. V dropped 0 bases and J dropped 8 bases, with 15 bases sitting between them. The length of the CDR3 is 15 residues. The CDR3 DNA reads TGCGCCAGCAGCTTGGCCGGGAGCGGTAAAGATGAGCAGTTCTTC. Translation: CASSLAGSGKDEQFF.

With regard to this clonotype: This could be a read error, since a much larger clone is one nucleotide away. V gene TRBV29-1 combines with J gene TRBJ2-1; TRBD2 aligns across 12 bases. The CDR3 runs to 14 residues. CDR1 is SQVTM and CDR2 is ANQGSEA in the germline V gene. As DNA, the CDR3 is TGCAGCGGTAGGACTAGCGGGACGCAGAATGAGCGGTTCTTC. Amino acids: CSGRTSGTQNERFF.

This chain connects TRBV6-2 or TRBV6-3 to TRBJ2-7; TRBD1 matches at 11 bases. Germline CDR1 is MNHEY and CDR2 is SVGEGT. With V trimmed by 6 bases and J by 3 bases, 10 bases remained unmatched. This CDR3 spans 16 amino acids. As DNA, the CDR3 is TGTGCCAGCAGGTTCCTCCGGACAGGGGGCGTCTACGAGCAGTACTTC. The encoded protein is CASRFLRTGGVYEQYF.

This clonotype appeared a few times. This sequence joins TRBV9 and TRBJ2-1, with TRBD2 identical over 7 bases. CDR1 SGDLS and CDR2 YYNGEE come from the germline V gene. CDR3 size: 15 residues. After removal of 0 bases from V and 2 bases from J, the junction contained 2 bases not matched to a gene. CDR3 loop: CASSVGEGAYNEQFF. The CDR3 region has the DNA TGTGCCAGCAGCGTAGGGGAGGGCGCCTACAATGAGCAGTTCTTC.

The table lists this clonotype with many counts. The V gene is TRBV27, the J gene TRBJ2-7, with a tentative D call TRBD1 (6 bases). The germline gives CDR1 MNHEY, CDR2 SMNVEV (reference sequence). The CDR3 totals 14 residues. V lost 4 bases, J lost 2 bases, and 12 bases lay in between. The CDR3 DNA sequence: TGTGCCAGCAGTTCTACCGGGACAACCTACGAGCAGTACTTC. Residues: CASSSTGTTYEQYF.

The V gene is TRBV28, the J gene TRBJ1-3; 10 bases line up with TRBD1. The junction had 18 bases not matched to a gene; V was cut back by 8 bases and J by 5 bases. Germline V gives CDR1 MDHEN, CDR2 SYDVKM. The CDR3 loop spans 18 amino acids. The CDR3 protein is CASQTTRAGTGVRNTIYF. Written as DNA, the CDR3 is TGTGCCAGCCAGACAACGAGGGCCGGGACAGGGGTTAGAAACACCATATATTTT. The full variable domain, rest sourced from reference TRBV28 and TRBJ1-3, is DVKVTQSSRYLVKRTGEKVFLECVQDMDHENMFWYRQDPGLGLRLIYFSYDVKMKEKGDIPEGYSVSREKKERFSLILESASTNQTSMYLCASQTTRAGTGVRNTIYFGEGSWLTVV.

The chain is built from TRBV29-1 and TRBJ2-7, with TRBD2 identical over 12 bases. CDR3 length: 13 residues. J was trimmed by 3 bases and V by 7 bases; bases with no gene match: 4. Germline values: CDR1 SQVTM, CDR2 ANQGSEA. The CDR3 DNA follows: TGCAGCGCAGCACTAGCGGGAGGCTACGAGCAGTACTTC. Translating it yields CSAALAGGYEQYF.

V usage is TRBV28 and J usage is TRBJ2-2, with D tentatively TRBD1 (5 bases). Germline values: CDR1 MDHEN, CDR2 SYDVKM. The CDR3 loop spans 18 amino acids. Trimming shortened V by 2 bases and J by 4 bases, and 20 bases separated the two germline ends. DNA of the CDR3: TGTGCCAGCAGTTTACGTAGGGGTTGGACGGCCGTCACCGGGGAGCTGTTTTTT. As protein: CASSLRRGWTAVTGELFF. Looking up the rest from reference TRBV28 and TRBJ2-2 gives the full variable domain: DVKVTQSSRYLVKRTGEKVFLECVQDMDHENMFWYRQDPGLGLRLIYFSYDVKMKEKGDIPEGYSVSREKKERFSLILESASTNQTSMYLCASSLRRGWTAVTGELFFGEGSRLTVL.

This clonotype was picked up a small number of times. The chain uses TRBV4-1 and TRBJ2-3; D possibly corresponds to TRBD1 (6 bases). The CDR3 spans 12 residues. Germline V gives CDR1 MGHRA, CDR2 YSYEKL. The V gene lost 1 base and the J gene lost 9 bases, with 8 bases spanning the gap. The CDR3 loop is CASSQGTGTQYF. In DNA, the CDR3 is TGCGCCAGCAGCCAAGGAACAGGGACGCAGTATTTT.

This clonotype was counted at least ten times. The rearrangement links TRBV7-9 to TRBJ2-1; 10 bases fit TRBD2. This CDR3 spans 13 amino acids. Trimming took 6 bases from V and 5 from J; bases not matched to a gene: 1. CDR1 is SEHNR and CDR2 is FQNEAQ in the germline V gene (reference sequence). The CDR3: CASSGTSDNEQFF. The CDR3 region has the DNA TGTGCCAGCAGTGGGACTAGCGACAATGAGCAGTTCTTC. Drawing the rest from reference TRBV7-9 and TRBJ2-1, the complete variable domain is DTGVSQNPRHKITKRGQNVTFRCDPISEHNRLYWYRQTLGQGPEFLTYFQNEAQLEKSRLLSDRFSAERPKGSFSTLEIQRTEQGDSAMYLCASSGTSDNEQFFGPGTRLTVL.

This clonotype showed up many times. The chain recombines TRBV30 with TRBJ1-5; D perhaps matches TRBD1 (5 bases). V lost 1 base, J lost 7 bases, and 14 bases lay in between. CDR3 length: 14 residues. The germline V gene encodes CDR1 GTSNPN and CDR2 SVGIG (reference sequence). CDR3 protein: CAWSGGGEGQPQHF. The CDR3 coding sequence is TGTGCCTGGAGTGGCGGGGGGGAAGGCCAGCCCCAGCATTTT.

This clonotype was found many times. J is TRBJ2-7 and V is TRBV2; 8 nucleotides match TRBD2. The CDR3 extends over 15 amino acids. The germline gives CDR1 SNHLY, CDR2 FYNNEI. V was clipped by 4 bases and J by 4 bases; unmatched bases: 9. The CDR3 sequence is CASSVEAGVRYEQYF. In DNA, the CDR3 is TGTGCCAGCAGTGTTGAAGCGGGAGTTAGGTACGAGCAGTACTTC.

The rearrangement links TRBV27 to TRBJ1-5; 9 positions match TRBD1. V lost 4 bases and J lost 6; bases outside the gene matches: 22. Looked up from germline, CDR1 is MNHEY and CDR2 is SMNVEV (reference sequence). The CDR3 sequence is 20 residues long. The CDR3 coding sequence is TGTGCCAGCAGTTCATTGGCGGGGACAGGGAGTGTGTTGGGCAGTCAGCCCCAGCATTTT. It is translated as CASSSLAGTGSVLGSQPQHF.

This clonotype was seen a few times. V and J are TRBV2 and TRBJ2-3, with D possibly being TRBD1 or TRBD2 (7 bases each). Per the germline V gene, CDR1 is SNHLY and CDR2 is FYNNEI. Trimming cost V 11 bases and J 2 bases, with 17 bases left between them. The CDR3 is 14 residues long. CDR3 DNA: TGTGCCTCCAGGGGGGGAGGGCCCACAGATACGCAGTATTTT. It is translated as CASRGGGPTDTQYF.

This clonotype came up a few times. As DNA, the CDR3 is TGCGCCAGCAGCTTGGAGGGGAGGCCATCCTACAATGAGCAGTTCTTC. Its protein product is CASSLEGRPSYNEQFF. V gene TRBV5-1 combines with J gene TRBJ2-1; tentatively, D is TRBD2 (6 bases). Trimming left V 0 bases short and J 1 base short, with 11 bases between. The CDR3 has 16 residues. Germline V gene sequence: CDR1 SGHRS, CDR2 YFSETQ.